This is a list of T cell receptor beta chains from one sample in a study of brain metastases from non-small cell lung cancer. Assay used: immunoSEQ multiplex PCR; TCRdb lists only in-frame clones, some missing. The repertoire consists of 950 to 1,500 clones, with about 85% occurring once and the leading ten covering 9.5% to 12%. Input material: tissue from a brain metastasis. The receptors shown here come from a donor aged 40 or over with non-small cell lung cancer. Each CDR3 is given with its conserved first and last residue.

length: 15
V: TRBV5-1
CDR3: CVSSLRQANTGELFF

length: 13
V: TRBV18
CDR3: CASSPGVQETQYF

length: 13
V: TRBV7-3
CDR3: CASSLKANTEAFF

length: 11
V: TRBV20-1
CDR3: CSAREDTEQFF

length: 17
V: TRBV5-3
CDR3: CARSFLLPRVSTDTQYF

length: 14
V: TRBV30
CDR3: CAWRDRTSGNTIYF

length: 13
V: TRBV12-3/TRBV12-4
CDR3: CASSLDSRETQYF

length: 10
V: TRBV4-2
CDR3: CANLSQPQHF

length: 16
V: TRBV5-6
CDR3: CASSPGWPSGTDTQYF

length: 13
V: TRBV28
CDR3: CASSTGGSYEQYF

length: 14
V: TRBV7-3
CDR3: CASSLTAGANVLTF

length: 12
V: TRBV6-4
CDR3: CASNNSKGGYTF

length: 14
V: TRBV7-3
CDR3: CASSATGADTEAFF

length: 13
V: TRBV5-1
CDR3: CASSADSTGELFF

length: 14
V: TRBV9
CDR3: CASSVFINAGELFF

length: 11
V: TRBV7-9
CDR3: CASSLEYEQYF

length: 14
V: TRBV6-5
CDR3: CASTRTGDTGELFF

length: 14
V: TRBV4-2
CDR3: CASSQGDATYGYTF

length: 12
V: TRBV7-8
CDR3: CASSPNSYEQYF

length: 13
V: TRBV19
CDR3: CASSIGGSAEAFF

length: 13
V: TRBV14
CDR3: CANSQGPQDEQYF

length: 12
V: TRBV12-3/TRBV12-4
CDR3: CASSGQLETQYF

length: 11
V: TRBV7-9
CDR3: CASSLEHEQYF

length: 13
V: TRBV2
CDR3: CASRDLINQPQHF

length: 17
V: TRBV6-1
CDR3: CASSGQPGLAGGYEQYF

length: 16
V: TRBV7-7
CDR3: CASSAQAASSYNEQFF

length: 15
V: TRBV5-5
CDR3: CASSVSSLNTGELFF

length: 12
V: TRBV7-2
CDR3: CASSFSTDMQYF

length: 13
V: TRBV6-1
CDR3: CASSESRNTEAFF

length: 13
V: TRBV13
CDR3: CASSLAATGGYTF

length: 15
V: TRBV2
CDR3: CASSQHQRSGDGYTF

length: 17
V: TRBV16
CDR3: CASSQSQRLAGEETQYF

length: 12
V: TRBV21-1
CDR3: CASSKGGIEQYF

length: 14
V: TRBV3-1/TRBV3-2
CDR3: CASSLVAGSYEQYF

length: 14
V: TRBV14
CDR3: CASSQGGRYNEQFF

length: 12
V: TRBV2
CDR3: CTSSEDQETQYF

length: 16
V: TRBV7-6
CDR3: CASSIVIESKTYGYTF

length: 14
V: TRBV5-6
CDR3: CASSRDRGRQPQHF

length: 17
V: TRBV19
CDR3: CASSIGAVSSYNSPLHF

length: 18
V: TRBV7-9
CDR3: CASSILVGSLRSGNTIYF

length: 15
V: TRBV2
CDR3: CASSSMAFAAYEQYF

length: 13
V: TRBV7-6
CDR3: CASSLTNTGELFF

length: 13
V: TRBV12-3/TRBV12-4
CDR3: CASSPSTANGYTF

length: 16
V: TRBV9
CDR3: CASSVGTGGAGNTIYF

length: 14
V: TRBV3-1/TRBV3-2
CDR3: CASSQAGTLNGYTF

length: 13
V: TRBV5-5
CDR3: CASSFIVGDTQYF

length: 17
V: TRBV7-9
CDR3: CASSLGRTGDLYNEQFF